The 30 T cell receptor beta chains below were found in one sample sequenced in a study of blood T cell repertoires in COVID-19. TCRdb keeps only in-frame clones here, not all; method: immunoSEQ multiplex PCR. Of about 140,000 clones listed, about three quarters were seen once; the top ten hold about 1.9%. The sequenced sample consisted of peripheral blood. The receptors come from a woman in her sixties with acute or convalescent COVID-19.

This clone was seen only once. Here the CDR3 reads CASSLVGIPSTDTQYF. The DNA of the CDR3 is TGCGCCAGCAGCCTCGTCGGGATCCCTAGCACAGATACGCAGTATTTT. The chain joins TRBV4-1 to TRBJ2-3, with D tentatively TRBD2 (5 bases). The CDR3 is 16 amino acids. In germline, CDR1 is MGHRA, CDR2 YSYEKL. Trimming removed 4 bases from V and 0 bases from J, with 14 bases in between.

The V gene is TRBV6-5, the J gene TRBJ2-1; 10 bases match TRBD2. CDR3 size: 16 residues. The germline V gene has CDR1 MNHEY and CDR2 SVGAGI. V lost 2 bases to trimming and J lost 3 bases; unmatched junction nucleotides: 4. CDR3 sequence reads: CASSYRTSGNYNEQFF. The CDR3 nucleotides read TGTGCCAGCAGTTACCGGACTAGCGGAAACTACAATGAGCAGTTCTTC.

This chain links TRBV9 with TRBJ2-1, with D possibly TRBD2 on 5 matching bases. In germline, CDR1 is SGDLS, CDR2 YYNGEE. Between the trimmed V and J ends, which lost 4 bases and 3 bases, there was a span of 14 bases. The CDR3 extends over 15 amino acids. As DNA, the CDR3 is TGTGCCAGCAGCCTGGGGAGCGGTAACTACAATGAGCAGTTCTTC. Translated, it gives CASSLGSGNYNEQFF.

This chain links TRBV5-1 with TRBJ2-2, with TRBD1 matching over 8 bases. The V gene's germline CDR1 is SGHRS and CDR2 YFSETQ. This CDR3 is built from 15 residues. V was clipped by 4 bases and J by 5 bases; unmatched bases: 7. This CDR3 reads CASSGTGGKTGELFF. As DNA, the CDR3 is TGCGCCAGCAGCGGGACAGGAGGAAAAACCGGGGAGCTGTTTTTT.

The gene calls are TRBV14 and TRBJ2-1, with 14 bases that match TRBD2. This CDR3 has 18 residues. In germline, CDR1 is SGHDN, CDR2 FVKESK. The V segment lost 4 bases and the J segment 1 base; nucleotides outside the gene matches: 6. The CDR3 loop is CASSLGLAGGASYNEQFF. CDR3 in DNA: TGTGCCAGCAGCCTTGGACTAGCGGGAGGTGCGTCCTACAATGAGCAGTTCTTC.

V is TRBV19 and J is TRBJ1-1; D possibly corresponds to TRBD1 (6 bases). The CDR3 is 13 amino acids. Germline assignment: CDR1 LNHDA and CDR2 SQIVND (reference sequence). Trimming pared 7 bases from V and 4 bases from J, leaving 13 bases between. The CDR3 region has the DNA TGTGCCAGTAAGGGGGTTGGGGGCACTGAAGCTTTCTTT. Translated, it gives CASKGVGGTEAFF.

This clone was found a few times. This chain connects TRBV28 to TRBJ2-2, with D perhaps TRBD1 (6 bases). V was cut by 5 bases and J by 2 bases, with 24 bases left in between. The CDR3 is 19 residues long. Germline CDR1 is MDHEN and CDR2 is SYDVKM. CDR3 sequence reads: CASSPQPAISQGNTGELFF. The CDR3 DNA sequence: TGTGCCAGCAGTCCGCAGCCAGCAATTTCACAGGGAAACACCGGGGAGCTGTTTTTT.

The chain combines TRBV7-8 with TRBJ1-2; D ambiguous. Trimming took 5 bases from V and 3 from J, leaving 4 bases between them. The V gene's germline CDR1 is SGHVS and CDR2 FQNEAQ. The CDR3 is 11 residues long. The CDR3 sequence: CASSPDYGYTF. The CDR3 DNA reads TGTGCCAGCAGCCCAGACTATGGCTACACCTTC.

The chain links TRBV28 to TRBJ1-3; D is unclear. The germline V gene encodes CDR1 MDHEN and CDR2 SYDVKM. V gave up 5 bases and J gave up 0 bases, with 14 bases separating them. There are 16 residues in the CDR3. The CDR3: CASSPPFTDSGNTIYF. CDR3 nucleotides: TGTGCCAGCAGTCCCCCTTTTACAGACTCTGGAAACACCATATATTTT.

A single count supports this clone. CDR3 nucleotide sequence: TGTGCCAGCCCCGCGGCCCAGTACTTC. Its protein is CASPAAQYF. This rearrangement joins TRBV21-1 to TRBJ2-5; the table's D call, TRBD2, has no DNA check behind it. TRBV21-1 is an annotated pseudogene. This CDR3 is 9 amino acids long.

This clone was seen once. The chain couples TRBV19 to TRBJ1-2; 8 bases line up with TRBD1. The trim removed 1 base at V and 4 bases at J, leaving 5 bases unmatched. This CDR3 has 15 residues. Germline V lookup: CDR1 LNHDA, CDR2 SQIVND (reference sequence). CDR3 loop: CASSIGTGPTYGYTF. The DNA for the CDR3 is TGTGCCAGTAGTATAGGGACAGGGCCCACCTATGGCTACACCTTC. Variable domain in full (rest from reference TRBV19 and TRBJ1-2): DGGITQSPKYLFRKEGQNVTLSCEQNLNHDAMYWYRQDPGQGLRLIYYSQIVNDFQKGDIAEGYSVSREKKESFPLTVTSAQKNPTAFYLCASSIGTGPTYGYTFGSGTRLTVV.

The gene calls are TRBV7-3 and TRBJ2-7; 7 nucleotides align to TRBD2. The ends lost 5 bases at V and 1 base at J; junction bases unmatched: 8. The CDR3 extends over 15 amino acids. Germline CDR1 and CDR2: SGHTA and FQGTGA. As DNA, the CDR3 is TGTGCCAGCAGCCCAAAAACGCGGGGGTCCTACGAGCAGTACTTC. Its translation: CASSPKTRGSYEQYF.

The rearrangement uses TRBV15 and TRBJ2-5, with 11 positions matching TRBD1. J was trimmed by 7 bases and V by 3 bases; bases with no gene match: 10. CDR3 length: 16 amino acids. Germline CDR1 is LNHNV and CDR2 is YYDKDF (reference sequence). This CDR3 is CATSSIPGQGDGTQYF. CDR3 sequence (DNA): TGTGCCACCAGCAGCATACCGGGACAGGGGGATGGGACCCAGTACTTC.

The rearrangement uses TRBV9 and TRBJ2-7; TRBD2 matches at 11 bases. There are 15 residues in the CDR3. CDR1 SGDLS and CDR2 YYNGEE come from the germline V gene. Trimming removed 4 bases from V and 4 bases from J; junction bases left unmatched: 7. CDR3 DNA: TGTGCCAGCAGCCCTCTAGCGGGAGGTATTTACGAGCAGTACTTC. Translating it yields CASSPLAGGIYEQYF.

V gene TRBV28 combines with J gene TRBJ1-1, with 10 bases matching TRBD1. The CDR3 is made up of 14 amino acids. Germline V lookup: CDR1 MDHEN, CDR2 SYDVKM. V lost 7 bases, J lost 6 bases, and 8 bases stayed unmatched. DNA of the CDR3: TGTGCCAGCACCCCCGGGACAGGGGTCTCTGAAGCTTTCTTT. Its translation: CASTPGTGVSEAFF.

The rearrangement links TRBV24-1 to TRBJ1-3; no reliable D call. Germline V CDR1 and CDR2: KGHDR, SFDVKD. The CDR3 is made up of 20 amino acids. V dropped 1 base and J dropped 1 base, with 22 bases sitting between them. The CDR3 nucleotides are TGTGCCACCAGTGATTTACTCGGGAATCCGATTTATGGTTCTGGAAACACCATATATTTT. Translation: CATSDLLGNPIYGSGNTIYF.

CDR3 sequence (DNA): TGTGCCAGCAGCCCGACTAGCGGAACAGATACGCAGTATTTT. It yields the protein CASSPTSGTDTQYF. The chain uses TRBV7-2 and TRBJ2-3; TRBD2 matches 9 bases. CDR1 and CDR2 from the germline V gene are SGHTA and FQGNSA. The CDR3 totals 14 residues. Germline trimming cut 5 bases from V and 3 bases from J; bases unmatched to any gene: 3. The variable domain in full, with the rest retrieved from reference TRBV7-2 and TRBJ2-3, is GAGVSQSPSNKVTEKGKDVELRCDPISGHTALYWYRQSLGQGLEFLIYFQGNSAPDKSGLPSDRFSAERTGGSVSTLTIQRTQQEDSAVYLCASSPTSGTDTQYFGPGTRLTVL.

V and J are TRBV30 and TRBJ2-2, with D hard to call. The V end lost 5 bases, the J end lost 3 bases, and 7 bases lay between the germline ends. The CDR3 sequence is 12 residues long. In germline, CDR1 is GTSNPN, CDR2 SVGIG (reference sequence). This CDR3 is CAWFSYTGELFF. The CDR3 DNA reads TGTGCCTGGTTCTCCTACACCGGGGAGCTGTTTTTT. The full variable domain, in which reference TRBV30 and TRBJ2-2 provide the parts outside the CDR3, is SQTIHQWPATLVQPVGSPLSLECTVEGTSNPNLYWYRQAAGRGLQLLFYSVGIGQISSEVPQNLSASRPQDRQFILSSKKLLLSDSGFYLCAWFSYTGELFFGEGSRLTVL.

V gene TRBV6-5 combines with J gene TRBJ2-7, with 9 bases lining up with TRBD1. The length of the CDR3 is 15 residues. Trimming removed 5 bases from V and 5 bases from J; junction bases left unmatched: 10. CDR1 and CDR2 from the germline V gene are MNHEY and SVGAGI. CDR3 in DNA: TGTGCCAGCAGTACTTGGGGACAGGGTGGGCACGAGCAGTACTTC. Its protein product is CASSTWGQGGHEQYF.

The chain carries TRBV15 and TRBJ2-7; possible D gene TRBD2, 5 bases. Trimming took 5 bases from V and 4 from J, leaving 15 bases between them. CDR3 length equals 14 residues. CDR1 is LNHNV and CDR2 is YYDKDF in the germline V gene (reference sequence). In nucleotides, the CDR3 is TGTGCCACCAGCCCGACACGGGGAATATACGAGCAGTACTTC. Translation gives CATSPTRGIYEQYF.

The chain links TRBV18 to TRBJ2-1; TRBD2 matches 7 bases. Germline V gene data show CDR1 as KGHSH and CDR2 as LQKENI. The CDR3 has 17 residues. With V trimmed by 6 bases and J by 4 bases, 15 bases remained unmatched. The CDR3 loop reads CASSQRVSGTTYNEQFF. CDR3 nucleotide sequence: TGTGCCAGCTCCCAGAGAGTCAGCGGGACTACATACAATGAGCAGTTCTTC.

The chain carries TRBV5-6 and TRBJ1-5; 9 positions agree with TRBD1. V dropped 2 bases and J dropped 7; count of bases not matched to a gene: 4. Germline V gene lookup returns CDR1 SGHDT and CDR2 YYEEEE. There are 14 residues in the CDR3. CDR3 DNA: TGTGCCAGCAGCTTTGGACAGGGGACGCAGCCCCAGCATTTT. Its translation is CASSFGQGTQPQHF.

V gene TRBV28 combines with J gene TRBJ2-7; 7 nucleotides agree with TRBD2. From germline, CDR1 is MDHEN and CDR2 SYDVKM. CDR3 length: 16 amino acids. Trimming took 5 bases from V and 0 from J; bases not matched to a gene: 10. CDR3 in DNA: TGTGCCAGCAGTCCCCTGGGGGGAGGGAGCTCCTACGAGCAGTACTTC. Its translation is CASSPLGGGSSYEQYF.

This clone was counted a few times. This chain uses TRBV27 with TRBJ1-2; no reliable D call. Trimming removed 4 bases from V and 1 base from J, with 13 bases in between. This CDR3 has 15 residues. Germline CDR1 and CDR2: MNHEY and SMNVEV (reference sequence). For the CDR3, the DNA is TGTGCCAGCAGTTCCTTAGGACTTTATAACTATGGCTACACCTTC. Its protein is CASSSLGLYNYGYTF.

The chain couples TRBV9 to TRBJ2-2; 8 nucleotides line up with TRBD1. The V gene's germline CDR1 is SGDLS and CDR2 YYNGEE. V lost 2 bases, J lost 3 bases, and 6 bases stayed unmatched. The CDR3 spans 16 residues. The CDR3: CASSVGQGAYTGELFF. The CDR3 DNA follows: TGTGCCAGCAGCGTTGGCCAGGGGGCGTACACCGGGGAGCTGTTTTTT.

This chain uses TRBV9 with TRBJ2-7; D call uncertain. This CDR3 has 15 amino acids. V dropped 0 bases and J dropped 4 bases, with 14 bases sitting between them. CDR1 is SGDLS and CDR2 is YYNGEE in the germline V gene. The CDR3 loop is CASSVDTNLDYEQYF. The CDR3 DNA reads as TGTGCCAGCAGCGTAGACACCAACCTAGATTACGAGCAGTACTTC.

J is TRBJ1-3 and V is TRBV19; a possible D gene is TRBD1 (6 bases). This CDR3 spans 15 amino acids. Germline V CDR1 and CDR2: LNHDA, SQIVND (reference sequence). Between the trimmed V and J ends, which lost 6 bases and 2 bases, there was a span of 14 bases. The CDR3 nucleotides are TGTGCCAGTAGCCCCGAGGGGACAACTGGAAACACCATATATTTT. It specifies CASSPEGTTGNTIYF.

This clone has just one count. The rearrangement uses TRBV28 and TRBJ1-5; D unclear. Per the germline V gene, CDR1 is MDHEN and CDR2 is SYDVKM. The CDR3 loop spans 13 amino acids. Trimming pared 6 bases from V and 7 bases from J, leaving 13 bases between. The CDR3 nucleotides read TGTGCCAGCAGCTTGGGCCCTGGGCAGCCCCAGCATTTT. Amino acids: CASSLGPGQPQHF.

The V gene is TRBV19, the J gene TRBJ2-6; 8 bases fit TRBD2. The CDR3 is made up of 17 amino acids. V was clipped by 7 bases and J by 0 bases; unmatched bases: 8. Germline loops: CDR1 LNHDA, CDR2 SQIVND (reference sequence). The CDR3 nucleotides are TGTGCCAGTAACCCCCGGGGGGGCTTCTCTGGGGCCAACGTCCTGACTTTC. This sequence encodes CASNPRGGFSGANVLTF.

The J gene is TRBJ2-5, the V gene TRBV3-1 (or the pseudogene TRBV3-2); unclear D gene. The CDR3 is 15 amino acids. Germline V gene data show CDR1 as LGHDT and CDR2 as YNNKEL (reference sequence). V lost 1 base and J lost 2, with 11 bases in between. CDR3 nucleotide sequence: TGTGCCAGCAGCCAAGTCCTTAGGCGGCAAGAGACCCAGTACTTC. This encodes CASSQVLRRQETQYF.